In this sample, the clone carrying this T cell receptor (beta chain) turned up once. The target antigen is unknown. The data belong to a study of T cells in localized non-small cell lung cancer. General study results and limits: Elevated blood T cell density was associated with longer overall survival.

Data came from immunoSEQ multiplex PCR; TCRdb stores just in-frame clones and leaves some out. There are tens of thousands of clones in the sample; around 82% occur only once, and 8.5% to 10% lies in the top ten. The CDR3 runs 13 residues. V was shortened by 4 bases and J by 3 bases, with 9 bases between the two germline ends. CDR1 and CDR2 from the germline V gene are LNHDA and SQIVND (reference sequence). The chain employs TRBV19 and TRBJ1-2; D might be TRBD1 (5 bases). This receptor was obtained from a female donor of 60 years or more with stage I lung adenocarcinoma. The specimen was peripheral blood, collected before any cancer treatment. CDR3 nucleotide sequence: TGTGCCAGTAGTACGGCAGGGCACTATGGCTACACCTTC. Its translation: CASSTAGHYGYTF.